One TCR beta chain is described in this entry. This sample includes further DNA sequences coding for the same CDR3. This sample was taken from a study of OX40 agonist ivuxolimab in advanced cancers. The data were produced by immunoSEQ multiplex PCR, yet TCRdb's version contains in-frame clones alone and is incomplete. The sample lists 110,000 or so clones; approximately 90% were seen once. The CDR3 extends over 14 amino acids. Between the trimmed V and J ends, which lost 7 bases and 5 bases, there was a span of 18 bases. Germline CDR1 reads SNHLY; CDR2 reads FYNNEI. This chain connects TRBV2 to TRBJ2-7; D might be TRBD1 (7 bases). The receptor's source is an adult with an advanced solid tumor such as melanoma, head and neck, liver or kidney cancer. This material consisted of CD4+ or CD8+ T cells sorted from blood, taken in a trial of the OX40 agonist ivuxolimab. The DNA of the CDR3 is TGTGCCAGCACCTCAGGGGGGTCTTGGGACGAGCAGTACTTC. This sequence encodes CASTSGGSWDEQYF.